The subject of this entry is one T cell receptor (beta chain). These data come from a study of breast tumors, draining lymph nodes, adjacent tissues. TCRdb itself ran the multiplex PCR reads through MiXCR, one entry per CDR3 protein. The table includes nearly 110,000 distinct CDR3 sequences, about 31% detected once. Breast cancer patients provided tissue from their axillary draining lymph nodes. There are 15 residues in the CDR3. Germline CDR1 reads KGHDR; CDR2 reads SFDVKD. The V and J ends lost 4 bases and 4 bases respectively, with 14 bases between them. The V gene is TRBV24-1, the J gene TRBJ2-3; possible D gene TRBD1, 6 bases. The sequencing sample was made of axillary lymph node tissue. The receptor comes from a female donor with breast cancer. Some clones in this sample may be carry-over from other donors' samples. Written as DNA, the CDR3 is TGTGCCACCAGTGACAGGGGTTTGAGTCCAGATACGCAGTATTTT. It specifies CATSDRGLSPDTQYF.